This is a list of T cell receptor beta chains from one sample in a study of control samples from healthy donors and cancer patients. Method: immunoSEQ multiplex PCR; TCRdb's copy keeps in-frame clones and lacks some. The sample contains tens of thousands of clones, 70% to 90% of which appear only once. Sequenced material: blood. The source of these receptors is a woman aged 50 to 65 in good health. Both conserved end residues are part of each CDR3. The D gene is left open where the match is weak. Only some rows state a clone size, as once, few, many or a class for expanded clones.

TRBD2	17	TRBV24-1	TRBJ2-7	-	TGTGCCCCTGTTTGGGGCCTAGCGGCGGGACTTATGCTCGAGCAGTACTTC	CAPVWGLAAGLMLEQYF
-	10	TRBV12-3/TRBV12-4	TRBJ1-2	-	TGTGCCAGCAGTCCTCCGGGCTACACCTTC	CASSPPGYTF
-	15	TRBV4-3	TRBJ1-1	-	TGCGCCAGCAGCCAAGATGTTAATGTGAACACTGAAGCTTTCTTT	CASSQDVNVNTEAFF
-	15	TRBV7-2	TRBJ2-7	-	TGTGCCAGCAGCTTACAGGGAACAGGGTCCTACGAGCAGTACTTC	CASSLQGTGSYEQYF
-	12	TRBV12-3/TRBV12-4	TRBJ1-2	once	TGTGCCAGCAGTTTACGGACTTATGGCTACACCTTC	CASSLRTYGYTF
-	13	TRBV28	TRBJ2-2	once	TGTGCCAGCAGTTTATTAGGGAGCAGGGAGCTGTTTTTT	CASSLLGSRELFF
-	15	TRBV5-1	TRBJ2-1	-	TGCGCCAGCAGCCCCGACGCGGGTGGCCACAATGAGCAGTTCTTC	CASSPDAGGHNEQFF
-	16	TRBV9	TRBJ1-3	once	TGTGCCAGCAGCGCGAAGGGTGCAGACTCTGGAAACACCATATATTTT	CASSAKGADSGNTIYF
-	15	TRBV9	TRBJ2-1	-	TGTGCCAGCAGCGGCCGAGGAGGACCTTGGGTTGAGCAGTTCTTC	CASSGRGGPWVEQFF
-	15	TRBV4-2	TRBJ1-3	-	TGTGCCAGCAGCCAAGTCGGGAATTCTGGAAACACCATATATTTT	CASSQVGNSGNTIYF
-	13	TRBV19	TRBJ2-7	-	TGTGCCAGTAGACGCGTCGACAGCTACGAGCAGTACTTC	CASRRVDSYEQYF
-	13	TRBV11-2	TRBJ1-1	-	TGTGCCAGCAGCTTAGACTACCGGGCTGAAGCTTTCTTT	CASSLDYRAEAFF
-	16	TRBV3-1/TRBV3-2	TRBJ1-3	-	TGTGCCAGCAGCCAACCAAGGCGGAGCTCTGGAAACACCATATATTTT	CASSQPRRSSGNTIYF
TRBD1	19	TRBV12-5	TRBJ2-6	-	TGTGCTAGTGGTTTGTCATCGGGACAGGTCTTCTCTGGGGCCAACGTCCTGACTTTC	CASGLSSGQVFSGANVLTF
-	15	TRBV2	TRBJ1-6	-	TGTGCCAGCAGTACCCAGGGGCAGAAGAGTTCACCCCTCCACTTT	CASSTQGQKSSPLHF
-	13	TRBV6-5	TRBJ1-1	-	TGTGCCAGCTCCCGGGGGATGAACACTGAAGCTTTCTTT	CASSRGMNTEAFF
-	15	TRBV27	TRBJ1-2	once	TGTGCCAGCAGTCTCGGGACACCAACTAACTATGGCTACACCTTC	CASSLGTPTNYGYTF
TRBD1	15	TRBV7-2	TRBJ1-6	-	TGTGCCAGCAGCCTGACAGGGGGCTATAATTCACCCCTCCACTTT	CASSLTGGYNSPLHF
-	14	TRBV19	TRBJ1-2	-	TGTGCCAGTAGTATAGTAGTCGATAACTATGGCTACACCTTC	CASSIVVDNYGYTF
TRBD1	17	TRBV15	TRBJ2-2	-	TGTGCCACCAGCAGAGATCTCAACAGGGGGTACACCGGGGAGCTGTTTTTT	CATSRDLNRGYTGELFF
-	13	TRBV6-6	TRBJ1-2	-	TGTGCCAGCAGTTACCCGCTGGGGCAGGGCTACACCTTC	CASSYPLGQGYTF
-	16	TRBV7-9	TRBJ1-3	-	TGTGCCAGCAGCTTAAGAACAGCGGTTACTGGAAACACCATATATTTT	CASSLRTAVTGNTIYF
-	18	TRBV14	TRBJ1-6	once	TGTGCCAGCAGCAAGTACCGGGGAGGAAGTTCCTATAATTCACCCCTCCACTTT	CASSKYRGGSSYNSPLHF
TRBD1	16	TRBV6-5	TRBJ1-5	-	TGTGCCAGCAGTTACTCGCGACAGGGGGTCAATCAGCCCCAGCATTTT	CASSYSRQGVNQPQHF
-	13	TRBV6-1	TRBJ1-6	-	TGTGCCAGCAGTGAAGGGGACATCTTTACCCTCCACTTT	CASSEGDIFTLHF
-	14	TRBV7-3	TRBJ2-3	-	TGTGCCAGCAGCTTAAGGGCTAGCACAGATACGCAGTATTTT	CASSLRASTDTQYF
TRBD1	14	TRBV29-1	TRBJ1-2	-	TGCAGCGTCAACACAGGGGGGTACTACTATGGCTACACCTTC	CSVNTGGYYYGYTF
TRBD2	14	TRBV6-5	TRBJ2-3	-	TGTGCCAGCACGACTAGCAGTAGCACAGATACGCAGTATTTT	CASTTSSSTDTQYF
-	13	TRBV11-1	TRBJ1-5	-	TGTGCCAGCAGCCCAGGGGTAAGACAGCCCCAGCATTTT	CASSPGVRQPQHF
-	14	TRBV6-5	TRBJ1-1	-	TGTGCCAGCAGTTACTCTCGGACTAACACTGAAGCTTTCTTT	CASSYSRTNTEAFF
-	15	TRBV6-2/TRBV6-3	TRBJ1-5	-	TGTGCCAGCAGTGTACGGGCCCTAATGAATCAGCCCCAGCATTTT	CASSVRALMNQPQHF
TRBD1	14	TRBV24-1	TRBJ2-2	-	TGTGCCACCAGTGCCGCGGGACAGGCAAAGGAGCTGTTTTTT	CATSAAGQAKELFF
-	16	TRBV14	TRBJ1-4	-	TGTGCCAGCAGTCAAGGCACCGGGACGGATAATGAAAAACTGTTTTTT	CASSQGTGTDNEKLFF
TRBD2	16	TRBV7-6	TRBJ2-3	-	TGTGCCAGCAGCCCAGGGACTAGCGGGAGCACAGATACGCAGTATTTT	CASSPGTSGSTDTQYF
-	15	TRBV5-6	TRBJ1-2	-	TGTGCCAGCGCCCGGGGAGGACACGCTAACTATGGCTACACCTTC	CASARGGHANYGYTF
TRBD1	16	TRBV20-1	TRBJ1-4	-	TGCAGTGCTAGTCCCAACCAGGGGGCTGGTAATGAAAAACTGTTTTTT	CSASPNQGAGNEKLFF
-	14	TRBV7-2	TRBJ1-1	-	TGTGCCAGCAGCCCGACATCCACGAGGGCTGAAGCTTTCTTT	CASSPTSTRAEAFF
-	15	TRBV7-2	TRBJ1-1	-	TGTGCCAGCAGCTATTTGGGGGCGCCGAGCACTGAAGCTTTCTTT	CASSYLGAPSTEAFF
-	12	TRBV12-3/TRBV12-4	TRBJ1-2	few	TGTGCCAGCAGTTGGCAGTTCTATGGCTACACCTTC	CASSWQFYGYTF